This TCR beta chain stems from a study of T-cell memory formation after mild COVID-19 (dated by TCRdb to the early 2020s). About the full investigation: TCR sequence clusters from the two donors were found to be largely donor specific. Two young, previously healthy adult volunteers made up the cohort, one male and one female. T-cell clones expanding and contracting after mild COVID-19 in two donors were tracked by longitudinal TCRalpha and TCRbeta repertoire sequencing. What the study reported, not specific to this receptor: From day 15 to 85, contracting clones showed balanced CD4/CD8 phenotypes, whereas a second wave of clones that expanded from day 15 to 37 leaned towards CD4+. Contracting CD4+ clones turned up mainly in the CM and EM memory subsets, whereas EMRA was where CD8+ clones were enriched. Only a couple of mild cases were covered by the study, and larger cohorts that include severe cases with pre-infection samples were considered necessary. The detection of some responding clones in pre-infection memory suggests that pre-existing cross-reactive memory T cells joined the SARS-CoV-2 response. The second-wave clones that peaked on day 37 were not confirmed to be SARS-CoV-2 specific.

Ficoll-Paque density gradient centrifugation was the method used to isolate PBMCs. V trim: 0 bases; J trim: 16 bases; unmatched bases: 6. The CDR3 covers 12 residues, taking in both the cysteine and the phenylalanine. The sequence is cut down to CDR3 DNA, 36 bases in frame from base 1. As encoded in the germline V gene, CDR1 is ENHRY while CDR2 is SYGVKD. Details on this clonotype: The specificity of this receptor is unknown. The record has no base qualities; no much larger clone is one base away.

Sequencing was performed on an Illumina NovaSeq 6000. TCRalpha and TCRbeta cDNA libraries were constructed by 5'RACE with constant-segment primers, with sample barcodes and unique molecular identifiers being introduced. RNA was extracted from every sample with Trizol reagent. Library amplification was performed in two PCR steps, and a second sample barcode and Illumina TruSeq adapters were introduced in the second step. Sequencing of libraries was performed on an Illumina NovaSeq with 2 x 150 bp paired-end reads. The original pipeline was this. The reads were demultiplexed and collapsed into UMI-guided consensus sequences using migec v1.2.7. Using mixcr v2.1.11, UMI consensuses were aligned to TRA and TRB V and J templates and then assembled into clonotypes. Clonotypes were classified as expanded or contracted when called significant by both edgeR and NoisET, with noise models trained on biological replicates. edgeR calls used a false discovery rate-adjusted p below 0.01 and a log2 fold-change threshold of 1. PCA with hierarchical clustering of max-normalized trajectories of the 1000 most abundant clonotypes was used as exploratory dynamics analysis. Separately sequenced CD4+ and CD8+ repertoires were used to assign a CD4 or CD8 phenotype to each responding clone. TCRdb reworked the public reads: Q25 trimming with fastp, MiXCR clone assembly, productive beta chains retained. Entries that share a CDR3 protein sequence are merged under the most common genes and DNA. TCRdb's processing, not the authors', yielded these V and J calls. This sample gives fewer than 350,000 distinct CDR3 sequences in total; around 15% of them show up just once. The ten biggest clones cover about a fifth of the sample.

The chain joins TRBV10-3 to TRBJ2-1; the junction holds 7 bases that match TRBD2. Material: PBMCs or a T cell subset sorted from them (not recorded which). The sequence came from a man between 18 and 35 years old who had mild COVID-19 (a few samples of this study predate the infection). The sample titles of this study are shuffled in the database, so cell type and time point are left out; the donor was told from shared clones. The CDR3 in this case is CAISESGLDEFF. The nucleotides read TGTGCCATCAGTGAGTCCGGACTAGATGAATTCTTC.